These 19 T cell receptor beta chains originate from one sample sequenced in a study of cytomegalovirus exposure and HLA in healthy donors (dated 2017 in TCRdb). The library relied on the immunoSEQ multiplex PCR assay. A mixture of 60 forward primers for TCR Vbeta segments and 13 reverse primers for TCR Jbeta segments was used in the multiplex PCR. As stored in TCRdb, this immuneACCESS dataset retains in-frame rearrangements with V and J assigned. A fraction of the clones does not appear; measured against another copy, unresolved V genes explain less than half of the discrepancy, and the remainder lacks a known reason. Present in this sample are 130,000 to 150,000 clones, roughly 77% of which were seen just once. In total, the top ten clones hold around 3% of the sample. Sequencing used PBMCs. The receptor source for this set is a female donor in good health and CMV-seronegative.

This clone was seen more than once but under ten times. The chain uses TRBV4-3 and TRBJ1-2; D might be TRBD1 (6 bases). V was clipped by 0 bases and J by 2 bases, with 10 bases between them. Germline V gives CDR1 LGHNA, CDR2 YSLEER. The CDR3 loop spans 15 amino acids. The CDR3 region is CASSQDEGGNYGYTF. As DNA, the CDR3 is TGCGCCAGCAGCCAAGATGAGGGGGGGAACTATGGCTACACCTTC.

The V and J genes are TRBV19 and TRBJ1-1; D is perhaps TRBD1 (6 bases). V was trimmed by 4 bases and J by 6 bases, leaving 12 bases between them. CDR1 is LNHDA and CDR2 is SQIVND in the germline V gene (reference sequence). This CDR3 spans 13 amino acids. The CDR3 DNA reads TGTGCCAGTAGTACAGGGGCGTCCGCTGAAGCTTTCTTT. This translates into CASSTGASAEAFF.

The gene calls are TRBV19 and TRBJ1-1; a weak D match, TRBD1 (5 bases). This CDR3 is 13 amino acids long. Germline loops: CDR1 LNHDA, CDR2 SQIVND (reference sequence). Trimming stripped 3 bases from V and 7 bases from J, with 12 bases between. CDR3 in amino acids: CASSIRGGFEAFF. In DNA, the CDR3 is TGTGCCAGTAGTATCCGGGGGGGATTTGAAGCTTTCTTT. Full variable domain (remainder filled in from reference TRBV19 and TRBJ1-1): DGGITQSPKYLFRKEGQNVTLSCEQNLNHDAMYWYRQDPGQGLRLIYYSQIVNDFQKGDIAEGYSVSREKKESFPLTVTSAQKNPTAFYLCASSIRGGFEAFFGQGTRLTVV.

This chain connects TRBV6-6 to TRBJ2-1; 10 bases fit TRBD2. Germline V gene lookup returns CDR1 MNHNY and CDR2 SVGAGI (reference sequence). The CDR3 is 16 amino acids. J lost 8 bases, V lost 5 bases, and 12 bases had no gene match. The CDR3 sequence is CASSPRLSGRADEQFF. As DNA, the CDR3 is TGTGCCAGCAGTCCCCGGTTGAGCGGGAGGGCCGATGAGCAGTTCTTC.

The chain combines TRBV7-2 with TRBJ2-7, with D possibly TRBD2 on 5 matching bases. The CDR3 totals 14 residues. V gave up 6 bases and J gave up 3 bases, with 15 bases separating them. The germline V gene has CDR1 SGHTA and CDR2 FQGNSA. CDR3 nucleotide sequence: TGTGCCAGCAGTTTGGACTCCCGGGGCTACGAGCAGTACTTC. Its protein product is CASSLDSRGYEQYF.

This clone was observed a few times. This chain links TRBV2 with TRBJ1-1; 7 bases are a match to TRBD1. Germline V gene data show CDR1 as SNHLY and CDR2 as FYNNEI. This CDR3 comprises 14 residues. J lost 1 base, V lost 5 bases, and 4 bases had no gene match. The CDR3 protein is CASSLRQGNTEAFF. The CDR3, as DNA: TGTGCCAGCAGTTTACGACAGGGGAACACTGAAGCTTTCTTT.

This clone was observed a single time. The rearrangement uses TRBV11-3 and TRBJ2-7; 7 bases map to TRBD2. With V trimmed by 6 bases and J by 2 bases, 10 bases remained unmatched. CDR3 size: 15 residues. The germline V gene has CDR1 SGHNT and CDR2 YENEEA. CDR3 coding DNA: TGTGCCAGCAGGCCGTCTAGCGGAGGGGCCTACGAGCAGTACTTC. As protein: CASRPSSGGAYEQYF.

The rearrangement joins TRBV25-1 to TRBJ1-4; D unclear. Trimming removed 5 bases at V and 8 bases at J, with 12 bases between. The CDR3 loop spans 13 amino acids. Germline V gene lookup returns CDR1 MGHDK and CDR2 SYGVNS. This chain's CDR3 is CASSLDLSEKLFF. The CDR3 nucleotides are TGTGCCAGCAGTTTAGATTTATCCGAAAAACTGTTTTTT.

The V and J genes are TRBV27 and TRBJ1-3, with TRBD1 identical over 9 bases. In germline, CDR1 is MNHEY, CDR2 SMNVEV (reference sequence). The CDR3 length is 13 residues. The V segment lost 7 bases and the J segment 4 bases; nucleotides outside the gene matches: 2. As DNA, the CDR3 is TGTGCCAGCAAACAGGGGGCCGGAAACACCATATATTTT. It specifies CASKQGAGNTIYF.

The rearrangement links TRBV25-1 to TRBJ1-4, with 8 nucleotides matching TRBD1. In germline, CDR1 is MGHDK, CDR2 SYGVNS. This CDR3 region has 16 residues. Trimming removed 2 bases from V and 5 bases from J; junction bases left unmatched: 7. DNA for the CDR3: TGTGCCAGCAGTGAAGGGGGACAGGCCCTAAATGAAAAACTGTTTTTT. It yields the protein CASSEGGQALNEKLFF.

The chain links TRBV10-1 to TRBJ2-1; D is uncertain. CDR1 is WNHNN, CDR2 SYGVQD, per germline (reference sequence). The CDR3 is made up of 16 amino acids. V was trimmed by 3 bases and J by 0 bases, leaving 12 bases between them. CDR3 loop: CASSDELKSSYNEQFF. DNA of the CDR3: TGCGCCAGCAGTGATGAGCTTAAAAGCTCCTACAATGAGCAGTTCTTC.

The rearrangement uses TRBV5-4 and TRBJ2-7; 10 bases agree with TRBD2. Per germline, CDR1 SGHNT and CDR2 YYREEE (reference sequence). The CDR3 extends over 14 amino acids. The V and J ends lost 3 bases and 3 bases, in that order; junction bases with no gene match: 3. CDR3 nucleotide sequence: TGTGCCAGCAGCTCGCCTAGCGGGGGCTACGAGCAGTACTTC. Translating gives CASSSPSGGYEQYF.

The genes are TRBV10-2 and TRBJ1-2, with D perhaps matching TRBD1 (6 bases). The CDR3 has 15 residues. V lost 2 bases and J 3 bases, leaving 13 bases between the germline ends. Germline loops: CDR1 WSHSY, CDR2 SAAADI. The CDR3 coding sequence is TGCGCCAGCAGTGAGCGGGGGGGCAGTGACTATGGCTACACCTTC. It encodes CASSERGGSDYGYTF.

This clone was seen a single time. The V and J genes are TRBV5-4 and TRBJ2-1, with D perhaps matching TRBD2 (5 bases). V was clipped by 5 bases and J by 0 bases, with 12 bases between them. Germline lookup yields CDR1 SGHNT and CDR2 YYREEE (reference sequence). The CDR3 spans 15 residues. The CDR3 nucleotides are TGTGCCAGCAGTCGGACTTTATCCTCCTACAATGAGCAGTTCTTC. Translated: CASSRTLSSYNEQFF.

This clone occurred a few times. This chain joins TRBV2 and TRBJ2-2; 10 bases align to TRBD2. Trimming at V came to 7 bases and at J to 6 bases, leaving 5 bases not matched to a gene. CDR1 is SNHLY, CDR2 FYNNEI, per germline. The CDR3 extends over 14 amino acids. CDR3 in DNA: TGTGCCAGCAAACTAGCGGGAAGGGCCGGGGAGCTGTTTTTT. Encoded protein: CASKLAGRAGELFF.

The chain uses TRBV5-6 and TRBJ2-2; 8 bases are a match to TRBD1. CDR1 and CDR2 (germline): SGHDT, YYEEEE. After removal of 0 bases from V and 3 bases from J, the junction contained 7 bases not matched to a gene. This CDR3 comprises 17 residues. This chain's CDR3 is CASSLAGRGLDTGELFF. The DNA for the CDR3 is TGTGCCAGCAGCTTGGCCGGCAGGGGGCTGGACACCGGGGAGCTGTTTTTT.

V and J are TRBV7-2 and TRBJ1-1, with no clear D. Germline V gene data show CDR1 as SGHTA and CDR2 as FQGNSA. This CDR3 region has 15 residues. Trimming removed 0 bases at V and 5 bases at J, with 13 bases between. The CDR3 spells CASSLAWYGGTEAFF. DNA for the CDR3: TGTGCCAGCAGCTTAGCCTGGTACGGCGGGACTGAAGCTTTCTTT.

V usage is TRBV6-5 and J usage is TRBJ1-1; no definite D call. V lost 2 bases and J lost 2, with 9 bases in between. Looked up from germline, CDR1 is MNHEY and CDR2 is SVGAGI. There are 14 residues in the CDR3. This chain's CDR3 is CASSYDPGNTEAFF. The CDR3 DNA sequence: TGTGCCAGCAGTTACGACCCGGGTAACACTGAAGCTTTCTTT.

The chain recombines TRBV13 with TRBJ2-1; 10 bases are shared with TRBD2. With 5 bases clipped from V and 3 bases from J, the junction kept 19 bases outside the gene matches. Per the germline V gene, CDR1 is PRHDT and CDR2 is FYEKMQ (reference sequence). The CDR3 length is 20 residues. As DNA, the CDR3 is TGTGCCAGCAGCCAGCCCGGGACTAGCGCGTATCGAGCCCTCTACAATGAGCAGTTCTTC. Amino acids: CASSQPGTSAYRALYNEQFF.